One sample yielded the 21 T cell receptor beta chains listed below, sequenced in a study of blood T cell repertoires in COVID-19 (dated by TCRdb to 2020 to 2022). Library preparation employed the immunoSEQ multiplex PCR assay. Not all clones reach the TCRdb copy of this immuneACCESS table, which keeps in-frame sequences only. Checked studies attribute under half of the gap to unresolved V genes and leave the rest unexplained. In all, the sample holds more than 140,000 clones, and around four fifths of those were seen once. The ten largest make up roughly 1.4% of the sample. The specimen was peripheral blood. These TCRs come from a human donor in a cohort sampled during active COVID-19.

This rearrangement joins TRBV18 to TRBJ2-1; 9 positions agree with TRBD1. CDR3 length equals 15 residues. In germline, CDR1 is KGHSH, CDR2 LQKENI. The ends lost 3 bases at V and 10 bases at J; junction bases unmatched: 10. As DNA, the CDR3 is TGTGCCAGCTCACCGTCCCGGGACAGGGTTGGGGAGCAGTTCTTC. Amino acid sequence: CASSPSRDRVGEQFF.

The chain employs TRBV2 and TRBJ1-1, with unresolved D. Germline V gives CDR1 SNHLY, CDR2 FYNNEI. Deletions cut 6 bases from V and 4 bases from J, with 12 bases between. The CDR3 covers 13 residues. This CDR3 is CASSRTEITEAFF. The DNA for the CDR3 is TGTGCCAGCAGCCGGACTGAGATCACTGAAGCTTTCTTT.

The rearrangement links TRBV2 to TRBJ2-5; 8 bases map to TRBD1. Germline CDR1 reads SNHLY; CDR2 reads FYNNEI. The CDR3 covers 16 residues. J was trimmed by 5 bases and V by 4 bases; bases with no gene match: 12. In DNA, the CDR3 is TGTGCCAGCAGTGTGGGGACAGGATTACAGTGGGAGACCCAGTACTTC. This gives the protein CASSVGTGLQWETQYF.

This chain connects TRBV7-8 to TRBJ2-1; no definite D call. Germline assignment: CDR1 SGHVS and CDR2 FQNEAQ. V shed 0 bases and J shed 7 bases, with 13 bases lying between them. This CDR3 is 15 amino acids long. The CDR3 bases are TGTGCCAGCAGCTTAGCATCGAGTTTCGGGAATGAGCAGTTCTTC. Translated: CASSLASSFGNEQFF. Based on the CDR3 plus reference TRBV7-8 and TRBJ2-1, the full variable domain is GAGVSQSPRYKVAKRGQDVALRCDPISGHVSLFWYQQALGQGPEFLTYFQNEAQLDKSGLPSDRFFAERPEGSVSTLKIQRTQQEDSAVYLCASSLASSFGNEQFFGPGTRLTVL.

The V and J genes are TRBV6-6 and TRBJ1-1, with 8 bases that match TRBD1. The CDR3 has 15 residues. V shed 0 bases, J shed 8 bases, and the junction held 8 bases outside the gene matches. In germline, CDR1 is MNHNY, CDR2 SVGAGI (reference sequence). CDR3 amino acids: CASSYSGRGLDEAFF. The CDR3, as DNA: TGTGCCAGCAGTTACTCCGGCAGGGGGCTAGACGAAGCTTTCTTT.

The chain carries TRBV18 and TRBJ2-2; TRBD1 is a possible D gene (5 bases). The CDR3 loop spans 15 amino acids. Germline assignment: CDR1 KGHSH and CDR2 LQKENI. Trimming shortened V by 1 base and J by 4 bases, and 10 bases separated the two germline ends. The CDR3 nucleotides are TGTGCCAGCTCACCACTCGCAGGGCGCACCGGGGAGCTGTTTTTT. It is translated as CASSPLAGRTGELFF.

This clone was counted once. The chain uses TRBV19 and TRBJ2-1; weak D call: TRBD2 (6 bases). V lost 4 bases to trimming and J lost 5 bases, with 21 bases between them. This CDR3 is 17 amino acids long. CDR1 is LNHDA, CDR2 SQIVND, per germline (reference sequence). The CDR3 region is CASSKGRGAMINNEQFF. CDR3 nucleotides: TGTGCCAGTAGTAAGGGGCGGGGCGCTATGATCAACAATGAGCAGTTCTTC.

The chain uses TRBV5-6 and TRBJ1-1, with D uncertain. Per germline, CDR1 SGHDT and CDR2 YYEEEE. The V and J ends lost 2 bases and 5 bases respectively, with 10 bases between them. This CDR3 spans 13 amino acids. CDR3 DNA: TGTGCCAGCAGCTTAGTCGGGTTAACTGAAGCTTTCTTT. Translation: CASSLVGLTEAFF. Looking up the rest from reference TRBV5-6 and TRBJ1-1 gives the full variable domain: DAGVTQSPTHLIKTRGQQVTLRCSPKSGHDTVSWYQQALGQGPQFIFQYYEEEERQRGNFPDRFSGHQFPNYSSELNVNALLLGDSALYLCASSLVGLTEAFFGQGTRLTVV.

The chain employs TRBV3-1 (or the pseudogene TRBV3-2) and TRBJ2-2; D call uncertain. Germline CDR1 is LGHDT and CDR2 is YNNKEL (reference sequence). The V end lost 2 bases, the J end lost 1 base, and 14 bases lay between the germline ends. The CDR3 runs to 17 residues. For the CDR3, the DNA is TGTGCCAGCAGCCAACTGAGACAAATTCAGAACACCGGGGAGCTGTTTTTT. It yields the protein CASSQLRQIQNTGELFF.

This rearrangement joins TRBV21-1 to TRBJ1-1; the table assigns TRBD1, which was not confirmed against the DNA. TRBV21-1 counts as a pseudogene. CDR3 length: 15 residues. The CDR3 loop is CASSLGVGGLAEAFF. The DNA of the CDR3 is TGTGCCAGCTCCCTAGGGGTAGGGGGTTTGGCTGAAGCTTTCTTT.

The chain combines TRBV5-1 with TRBJ2-3; 10 bases are a match to TRBD1. This CDR3 comprises 15 residues. Trimming removed 1 base from V and 5 bases from J; junction bases left unmatched: 4. Germline-derived CDR1 and CDR2 are SGHRS and YFSETQ. The CDR3 is CASSLRQGAGDTQYF. The CDR3 DNA follows: TGCGCCAGCAGCTTGAGACAGGGGGCGGGAGATACGCAGTATTTT.

CDR3 region: CASSSPGTSLRSYNEQFF. The CDR3 bases are TGTGCCAGCAGTTCCCCCGGGACTAGTCTAAGGTCCTACAATGAGCAGTTCTTC. This sequence joins TRBV7-2 and TRBJ2-1, with 8 nucleotides matching TRBD2. CDR3 size: 18 residues. With 6 bases clipped from V and 1 base from J, the junction kept 14 bases outside the gene matches. Germline V gene sequence: CDR1 SGHTA, CDR2 FQGNSA.

This clone has only a few counts. The V gene is TRBV6-5, the J gene TRBJ1-1; TRBD1 agrees at 8 bases. CDR1 is MNHEY and CDR2 is SVGAGI in the germline V gene. The CDR3 totals 12 residues. CDR3 sequence (DNA): TGTGCGACGCACAGGGGGACCGCTGAAGCTTTCTTT. This translates into CATHRGTAEAFF.

This sequence joins TRBV5-4 and TRBJ2-4, with D uncertain. The V end lost 4 bases, the J end lost 6 bases, and 11 bases lay between the germline ends. Germline values: CDR1 SGHNT, CDR2 YYREEE (reference sequence). This CDR3 is built from 13 residues. CDR3 nucleotide sequence: TGTGCCAGCAGCCTTCGTACAACAAACATTCAGTACTTC. This codes for CASSLRTTNIQYF.

The V and J genes are TRBV29-1 and TRBJ2-1, with 7 bases fitting TRBD2. The germline V gene encodes CDR1 SQVTM and CDR2 ANQGSEA. This CDR3 region has 11 residues. V lost 7 bases, J lost 8 bases, and 5 bases stayed unmatched. CDR3 region: CSGRGVDEQFF. As DNA, the CDR3 is TGCAGCGGACGGGGGGTGGATGAGCAGTTCTTC.

This clone was counted a single time. The chain couples TRBV12-3 or TRBV12-4 to TRBJ2-7, with 7 nucleotides matching TRBD1. The J segment lost 3 bases and the V segment lost 5 bases, leaving 4 bases of the junction unmatched. The CDR3 contains 13 residues. The CDR3 DNA reads as TGTGCCAGCAGTAGGGACAGCTACTACGAGCAGTACTTC. Translated, it gives CASSRDSYYEQYF.

The CDR3 protein is CASIPGPNQPQHF. DNA of the CDR3: TGTGCCAGCATTCCTGGGCCCAATCAGCCCCAGCATTTT. V and J are TRBV12-3 or TRBV12-4 and TRBJ1-5; D call uncertain. The CDR3 consists of 13 residues. Deletions cut 7 bases from V and 3 bases from J, with 10 bases between.

This clone was counted once. The gene calls are TRBV6-5 and TRBJ1-2; no firm D call. This CDR3 comprises 16 residues. Germline assignment: CDR1 MNHEY and CDR2 SVGAGI. Trimming removed 0 bases at V and 0 bases at J, with 11 bases between. CDR3 in DNA: TGTGCCAGCAGTTACTCGAGGATCGCCACTAACTATGGCTACACCTTC. Its protein is CASSYSRIATNYGYTF.

V and J are TRBV19 and TRBJ1-1; D is undetermined. The CDR3 has 15 amino acids. V was pared by 0 bases and J by 3 bases, with 11 bases between. Germline values: CDR1 LNHDA, CDR2 SQIVND (reference sequence). CDR3 amino acids: CASSIDREWDTEAFF. The CDR3 DNA follows: TGTGCCAGTAGTATAGATCGGGAGTGGGACACTGAAGCTTTCTTT.

The chain has TRBV2 and TRBJ2-7; 10 bases are shared with TRBD1. Germline V gene data show CDR1 as SNHLY and CDR2 as FYNNEI. The J segment lost 6 bases and the V segment lost 7 bases, leaving 9 bases of the junction unmatched. This CDR3 is 14 amino acids long. As DNA, the CDR3 is TGTGCCAGCAAAACGGGACAGGGGTTCGGCGAGCAGTACTTC. The encoded protein is CASKTGQGFGEQYF.

This chain uses TRBV18 with TRBJ1-1; weak D call: TRBD1 (5 bases). CDR3 size: 15 residues. V was trimmed by 2 bases and J by 4 bases, leaving 14 bases between them. Germline V gives CDR1 KGHSH, CDR2 LQKENI. The CDR3 region is CASSPGGVRGTEAFF. CDR3 nucleotide sequence: TGTGCCAGCTCACCAGGCGGGGTAAGGGGCACTGAAGCTTTCTTT.